This T cell receptor beta chain was sequenced in a study of T-cell reconstitution after alpha-beta-depleted transplantation in children. It was with unique molecular identifiers that the TCRbeta library was prepared. TCRdb independently ran MiXCR on the PCR reads; one entry per CDR3 protein. The data show about 200,000 distinct CDR3 sequences, just over 14% seen once. This clonotype was seen at least ten times. Germline lookup yields CDR1 SGHRS and CDR2 YFSETQ. This CDR3 comprises 14 residues. J was trimmed by 10 bases and V by 4 bases; bases with no gene match: 11. This chain links TRBV5-1 with TRBJ1-5, with 7 nucleotides matching TRBD1. Sample: PBMCs from the stem cell graft donor, taken from the stem cell graft. This TCR derives from a human donor who donated a stem cell graft to a child with acute lymphoblastic leukemia. This chain's CDR3 is CASSPLPGDSPQHF. CDR3 DNA sequence: TGCGCCAGCAGCCCCTTACCGGGGGACAGTCCCCAGCATTTT. Based on the CDR3 plus reference TRBV5-1 and TRBJ1-5, the full variable domain is KAGVTQTPRYLIKTRGQQVTLSCSPISGHRSVSWYQQTPGQGLQFLFEYFSETQRNKGNFPGRFSGRQFSNSRSEMNVSTLELGDSALYLCASSPLPGDSPQHFGDGTRLSIL.